The rows below give T cell receptor beta chains drawn from one sample of a study of graft-versus-host responses after intestinal transplantation. The antigens these receptors bind are not known. Repertoires were generated with immunoSEQ multiplex PCR, while TCRdb's copy carries only in-frame clones and drops some. This table holds 60,000 to 80,000 clones, about nine tenths found once. Sequences were derived from unstimulated CD8+ T cells sorted from spleen or lymph node cells, sampled before intestinal transplant. The receptors were gathered from a human donor who received an intestinal transplant. Both conserved end residues are part of each CDR3. A D gene is named only where the DNA matches it firmly.

D: TRBD2
length: 14
V: TRBV27
CDR3: CASSPHGREYEQYF

D: TRBD2
length: 14
V: TRBV4-1
CDR3: CASSQGAGGTEQFF

D: -
length: 12
V: TRBV2
CDR3: CASRAGVSEQFF

D: TRBD2
length: 16
V: TRBV7-9
CDR3: CASSLERGANTGELFF

D: -
length: 13
V: TRBV19
CDR3: CASSSGIPRGAFF

D: -
length: 14
V: TRBV19
CDR3: CASSIRGGTDTQYF

D: TRBD1
length: 19
V: TRBV9
CDR3: CASSSLSGTGEAGANVLTF

D: TRBD1
length: 16
V: TRBV11-2
CDR3: CASSFFRDRGEYGYTF

D: -
length: 13
V: TRBV2
CDR3: CASSEGSSYEQYF

D: -
length: 16
V: TRBV27
CDR3: CASSLAGTSSSYEQYF

D: TRBD2
length: 13
V: TRBV7-9
CDR3: CASCAGGYNEQFF

D: -
length: 16
V: TRBV9
CDR3: CASSLAGTGVTDTQYF

D: TRBD1
length: 16
V: TRBV7-3
CDR3: CASSPPGDSRGNTIYF

D: TRBD2
length: 16
V: TRBV11-2
CDR3: CASSYSAGGPTDTQYF

D: -
length: 11
V: TRBV5-6
CDR3: CASSLSNEQFF

D: -
length: 16
V: TRBV13
CDR3: CASSTRKQGMDEKLFF

D: TRBD1
length: 15
V: TRBV2
CDR3: CASRDRTGGADTQYF

D: -
length: 15
V: TRBV25-1
CDR3: CASRGLVGPSYGYTF

D: -
length: 17
V: TRBV4-1
CDR3: CASSQVVPDGGNSPLHF

D: -
length: 15
V: TRBV14
CDR3: CASSPYRALSVEAFF

D: TRBD2
length: 17
V: TRBV7-8
CDR3: CASRGGLAGGPNNEQFF

D: TRBD2
length: 17
V: TRBV9
CDR3: CASSVTTSGGRPDTQYF

D: TRBD2
length: 13
V: TRBV29-1
CDR3: CSVEGGGQETQYF

D: -
length: 14
V: TRBV9
CDR3: CASSPRGGVGEAFF

D: TRBD1
length: 15
V: TRBV11-2
CDR3: CASSPGTGGSYEQYF

D: -
length: 14
V: TRBV9
CDR3: CASSVGQGPYEQYF

D: -
length: 15
V: TRBV18
CDR3: CASRNTGFLNEKLFF

D: -
length: 19
V: TRBV7-8
CDR3: CASSFAKKNRQTTLYGYTF

D: TRBD1
length: 16
V: TRBV7-2
CDR3: CASSLQRGPTGTKLFF

D: TRBD1
length: 15
V: TRBV6-1
CDR3: CASSESLDRDETQYF

D: -
length: 12
V: TRBV13
CDR3: CASSLGSGGYTF

D: -
length: 13
V: TRBV19
CDR3: CASSIDPRYEQYF

D: TRBD1
length: 16
V: TRBV5-6
CDR3: CASSRTGTGYNQPQHF

D: TRBD1
length: 17
V: TRBV7-9
CDR3: CASSLANRGASTDTQYF

D: -
length: 15
V: TRBV5-5
CDR3: CASSLLRGGGSPLHF

D: -
length: 13
V: TRBV11-3
CDR3: CASSFGSGTEAFF

D: -
length: 14
V: TRBV2
CDR3: CASRLQGGSYEQYF

D: -
length: 17
V: TRBV6-1
CDR3: CASSEGGQPAWWEKLFF

D: TRBD2
length: 16
V: TRBV18
CDR3: CASSEGLAGDTDTQYF

D: TRBD2
length: 18
V: TRBV7-3
CDR3: CASSLRGGSGGPGYTQYF

D: -
length: 14
V: TRBV6-5
CDR3: CASALLGANYGYTF